Below are 27 T cell receptor beta chains sequenced from a single sample in a study of blood T cells in healthy people across ages. The use of a sample-barcoded 5' primer and a J-beta primer mix characterized a second PCR of roughly 6 to 11 cycles. In TCRdb, the 5' RACE reads were re-called with MiXCR into one record per CDR3 protein. The sample holds 1.2 million to 1.5 million distinct CDR3 sequences, approximately 42% seen once. The sequenced sample consisted of blood. All receptors come from a woman aged 18-29 years in good health.

The chain combines TRBV6-6 with TRBJ2-1; no clear D. The germline V gene has CDR1 MNHNY and CDR2 SVGAGI (reference sequence). The CDR3 totals 16 residues. V shed 2 bases and J shed 3 bases, with 14 bases lying between them. The CDR3 nucleotides are TGTGCCAGCAGTTACGGTGGCAGCAACTTCTACAATGAGCAGTTCTTC. Translated, it gives CASSYGGSNFYNEQFF.

This clonotype has ten or more counts. The chain carries TRBV7-6 and TRBJ2-7; the D is unclear. The germline gives CDR1 SGHVS, CDR2 FNYEAQ. The V and J ends lost 4 bases and 3 bases respectively, with 7 bases between them. The CDR3 totals 12 residues. The CDR3 nucleotides are TGTGCCAGCAGCTCCCGTGACTACGAGCAGTACTTC. This gives the protein CASSSRDYEQYF.

The chain is built from TRBV6-6 and TRBJ2-6; D is ambiguous. CDR3 size: 16 residues. In germline, CDR1 is MNHNY, CDR2 SVGAGI (reference sequence). The V end lost 3 bases, the J end lost 2 bases, and 11 bases lay between the germline ends. In DNA, the CDR3 is TGTGCCAGCAGTTATGTAGGGCCGACTGGGGCCAACGTCCTGACTTTC. Amino acid sequence: CASSYVGPTGANVLTF.

This clonotype has ten or more counts. The rearrangement links TRBV6-1 to TRBJ2-7; D is ambiguous. The length of the CDR3 is 10 residues. The V and J ends lost 5 bases and 3 bases respectively, with 2 bases between them. Germline V gene lookup returns CDR1 MNHNS and CDR2 SASEGT. The chain's CDR3 is CASSYYEQYF. For the CDR3, the DNA is TGTGCCAGCAGTTACTACGAGCAGTACTTC.

This chain connects TRBV24-1 to TRBJ2-3; D not resolved. Trimming shortened V by 0 bases and J by 5 bases, and 5 bases separated the two germline ends. CDR1 and CDR2 from the germline V gene are KGHDR and SFDVKD. The CDR3 is 13 residues long. CDR3 nucleotide sequence: TGTGCCACCAGTGATTTGGCGCGAGATACGCAGTATTTT. Translation: CATSDLARDTQYF.

This clonotype turned up a few times. This sequence joins TRBV6-5 and TRBJ1-4; the D gene is possibly TRBD1 (5 bases). Trimming took off 6 bases at V and 8 bases at J, with 22 bases between the two ends. The CDR3 spans 16 residues. Germline CDR1 reads MNHEY; CDR2 reads SVGAGI. Here the CDR3 reads CASRTTRQHQWEKLFF. In DNA form, the CDR3 reads TGTGCCAGCAGAACTACAAGACAGCACCAATGGGAAAAACTGTTTTTT.

In nucleotides, the CDR3 is TGTGCCAGCAGCGTAGGTTTAGGGGAAATCGAGCAGTACTTC. Amino acids: CASSVGLGEIEQYF. This chain uses TRBV9 with TRBJ2-5; maybe TRBD1 (5 bases). The J call is doubtful: the DNA matches TRBJ2-7 better. From germline, CDR1 is SGDLS and CDR2 YYNGEE. The CDR3 runs to 14 residues.

V is TRBV6-4 and J is TRBJ2-1; 13 nucleotides align to TRBD2. The V gene end was trimmed by 6 bases and the J gene end by 8 bases; junction bases not matched to a gene: 7. This CDR3 has 15 amino acids. Germline loops: CDR1 MRHNA, CDR2 SNTAGT. As DNA, the CDR3 is TGTGCCAGCAGAGCCACTAGCGGGGGGGCCTATGAGCAGTTCTTC. Translating gives CASRATSGGAYEQFF.

This clonotype showed up just a few times. The rearrangement uses TRBV7-2 and TRBJ2-7; 7 bases map to TRBD1. The DNA end is a closer match to TRBJ2-5, so the J assignment may be wrong. This CDR3 spans 14 amino acids. Germline CDR1 reads SGHTA; CDR2 reads FQGNSA. The CDR3: CASSLQTGRETQYF. The CDR3 nucleotides are TGTGCCAGCAGCCTACAGACAGGGCGGGAGACCCAGTACTTC.

This clonotype was seen only a few times. V and J are TRBV6-5 and TRBJ2-7; maybe TRBD1 (5 bases). From germline, CDR1 is MNHEY and CDR2 SVGAGI. V was cut by 0 bases and J by 5 bases, with 11 bases left in between. This CDR3 comprises 14 residues. In DNA form, the CDR3 reads TGTGCCAGCAGTTACTCCTCTCCAGGGAACGAGCAGTACTTC. It is translated as CASSYSSPGNEQYF.

Turning to this clonotype: One end of the junction varies from germline; a read error may be responsible. The CDR3 nucleotides are TGTGCCGGCAGCGTAGGAACAAGCGGCTTTCCAGGGGATGAGCAGTTCTTC. This sequence encodes CAGSVGTSGFPGDEQFF. The V call is TRBV9, the J call TRBJ2-1, with D possibly being TRBD1 (6 bases). The germline gives CDR1 SGDLS, CDR2 YYNGEE. The CDR3 consists of 17 residues.

This clonotype was counted once. This rearrangement joins TRBV6-5 to TRBJ2-4; 8 bases fit TRBD2. The DNA end is more similar to TRBJ2-7, so the J call may be wrong. The CDR3 runs to 14 residues. CDR1 is MNHEY and CDR2 is SVGAGI in the germline V gene. In DNA, the CDR3 is TGTGCCAGCAGAGGAGCGGGAGTTGGATACGAGCAGTACTTC. Residues: CASRGAGVGYEQYF.

V is TRBV30 and J is TRBJ1-2, with D hard to call. Trimming removed 4 bases at V and 8 bases at J, with 20 bases between. This CDR3 is 14 amino acids long. Germline V lookup: CDR1 GTSNPN, CDR2 SVGIG (reference sequence). As DNA, the CDR3 is TGTGCCTGGATATTCCCTCTCCGTGCGGGGGGCTACACCTTC. Protein product: CAWIFPLRAGGYTF.

The V gene is TRBV3-1, the J gene TRBJ1-6, with 7 bases identical to TRBD1. With 7 bases clipped from V and 7 bases from J, the junction kept 7 bases outside the gene matches. The CDR3 spans 14 residues. CDR1 is LGHDT and CDR2 is YNNKEL in the germline V gene (reference sequence). The CDR3 DNA reads TGTGCCAGCACCCCCGGGACAGACAATTCACCCCTCCACTTT. Protein product: CASTPGTDNSPLHF.

The rearrangement uses TRBV5-6 and TRBJ2-3, with TRBD1 matching 9 bases. The CDR3 is made up of 16 amino acids. Germline V gene sequence: CDR1 SGHDT, CDR2 YYEEEE. Trimming cost V 4 bases and J 5 bases; bases outside gene matches: 11. CDR3 residues: CASSKPGQTGGDTQYF. The CDR3 DNA reads TGTGCCAGCAGCAAACCGGGACAGACAGGGGGAGATACGCAGTATTTT.

This clonotype was observed a few times. The J gene is TRBJ2-3, the V gene TRBV3-1; D call uncertain. The CDR3 contains 12 residues. Germline assignment: CDR1 LGHDT and CDR2 YNNKEL (reference sequence). V lost 1 base, J lost 5 bases, and 4 bases lay in between. The CDR3 region has the DNA TGTGCCAGCAGCCAAGGGCAAGATACGCAGTATTTT. It specifies CASSQGQDTQYF.

This chain uses TRBV5-1 with TRBJ2-5; TRBD2 aligns across 13 bases. The J call may be mistaken, given a closer DNA end match to TRBJ2-7. The length of the CDR3 is 16 residues. Germline CDR1 and CDR2: SGHRS and YFSETQ. CDR3 residues: CASSLWGTSGIHEQYF. The CDR3 nucleotides read TGCGCCAGCAGCTTGTGGGGGACTAGCGGGATCCACGAGCAGTACTTC.

The chain couples TRBV5-6 to TRBJ2-5; D call uncertain. Between the trimmed V and J ends, which lost 2 bases and 9 bases, there was a span of 17 bases. The germline V gene encodes CDR1 SGHDT and CDR2 YYEEEE. The CDR3 length is 14 residues. The CDR3 loop is CASSLTTTGWAQYF. CDR3 sequence (DNA): TGTGCCAGCAGCTTAACGACGACCGGTTGGGCCCAGTACTTC.

The gene calls are TRBV9 and TRBJ2-6; 7 positions agree with TRBD1. This CDR3 is 17 amino acids long. With V trimmed by 0 bases and J by 4 bases, 7 bases remained unmatched. Germline-derived CDR1 and CDR2 are SGDLS and YYNGEE. CDR3 amino acids: CASSVGQGVSGANVLTF. Here the CDR3 DNA reads TGTGCCAGCAGCGTAGGGCAGGGGGTATCCGGGGCCAACGTCCTGACTTTC.

This clonotype was counted only a few times. This chain joins TRBV20-1 and TRBJ2-5, with 10 bases lining up with TRBD2. Germline V lookup: CDR1 DFQATT, CDR2 SNEGSKA (reference sequence). This CDR3 spans 15 amino acids. J was trimmed by 1 base and V by 1 base; bases with no gene match: 3. CDR3 nucleotides: TGCAGTGCTAGAGCGACTAGCGGGCCCCAAGAGACCCAGTACTTC. It codes for CSARATSGPQETQYF.

This clonotype was detected only a few times. J is TRBJ2-4 and V is TRBV20-1, with TRBD1 identical over 7 bases. The DNA end is more similar to TRBJ2-5, so the J call may be wrong. Germline CDR1 reads DFQATT; CDR2 reads SNEGSKA (reference sequence). This CDR3 is 17 amino acids long. The chain's CDR3 is CSAIPEGGSRPEETQYF. CDR3 sequence (DNA): TGCAGTGCTATTCCGGAAGGGGGCAGCAGACCTGAGGAGACCCAGTACTTC.

The J gene is TRBJ2-1, the V gene TRBV5-6; no clear D gene. The CDR3 has 17 amino acids. Deletions cut 0 bases from V and 7 bases from J, with 20 bases between. CDR1 and CDR2 (germline): SGHDT, YYEEEE. CDR3 loop: CASSLADRKGWWNEQFF. The CDR3 DNA reads TGTGCCAGCAGCTTGGCCGACCGGAAGGGTTGGTGGAATGAGCAGTTCTTC.

This chain uses TRBV10-3 with TRBJ1-5, with D possibly TRBD1 on 6 matching bases. Trimming shortened V by 3 bases and J by 2 bases, and 14 bases separated the two germline ends. Looked up from germline, CDR1 is ENHRY and CDR2 is SYGVKD. CDR3 length: 16 amino acids. CDR3 residues: CAISDPSGVGNQPQHF. In DNA, the CDR3 is TGTGCCATCAGTGACCCCTCAGGGGTGGGCAATCAGCCCCAGCATTTT.

The chain couples TRBV29-1 to TRBJ2-4, with D perhaps matching TRBD1 or TRBD2 (5 bases each). V dropped 7 bases and J dropped 15 bases, with 25 bases sitting between them. Germline values: CDR1 SQVTM, CDR2 ANQGSEA. CDR3 size: 13 residues. The CDR3 loop is CSAFQGRTRELYF. The CDR3, as DNA: TGCAGCGCCTTCCAGGGCAGGACTCGCGAGCTGTACTTC. Variable domain in full (rest from reference TRBV29-1 and TRBJ2-4): SAVISQKPSRDICQRGTSLTIQCQVDSQVTMMFWYRQQPGQSLTLIATANQGSEATYESGFVIDKFPISRPNLTFSTLTVSNMSPEDSSIYLCSAFQGRTRELYFGAGTRLSVL.

The V and J genes are TRBV5-1 and TRBJ2-7; 8 bases map to TRBD2. This CDR3 is 17 amino acids long. Trimming removed 3 bases from V and 5 bases from J; junction bases left unmatched: 16. CDR1 and CDR2 (germline): SGHRS, YFSETQ. The CDR3 protein is CASSSSKIAGRSDEQYF. The CDR3 DNA sequence: TGCGCCAGCAGCTCTTCCAAGATAGCGGGACGTTCCGACGAGCAGTACTTC.

This clonotype was seen repeatedly, ten times or more. This chain connects TRBV15 to TRBJ2-5; D possibly matches TRBD1 or TRBD2 (6 bases each). Germline values: CDR1 LNHNV, CDR2 YYDKDF (reference sequence). With 5 bases removed from V and 5 bases from J, the gap between germline ends came to 18 bases. The CDR3 length is 15 residues. Here the CDR3 reads CATSSLEGGGETQYF. CDR3 nucleotides: TGTGCCACCAGCTCCCTTGAAGGGGGAGGTGAGACCCAGTACTTC.

The chain recombines TRBV6-4 with TRBJ2-6; D tentatively reads TRBD1 or TRBD2 (5 bases each). Between the trimmed V and J ends, which lost 6 bases and 0 bases, there was a span of 15 bases. CDR3 length: 17 amino acids. The germline V gene has CDR1 MRHNA and CDR2 SNTAGT. The CDR3 protein is CASSSGGGNSGANVLTF. The CDR3 DNA is TGTGCCAGCAGCTCTGGTGGGGGTAACTCTGGGGCCAACGTCCTGACTTTC.